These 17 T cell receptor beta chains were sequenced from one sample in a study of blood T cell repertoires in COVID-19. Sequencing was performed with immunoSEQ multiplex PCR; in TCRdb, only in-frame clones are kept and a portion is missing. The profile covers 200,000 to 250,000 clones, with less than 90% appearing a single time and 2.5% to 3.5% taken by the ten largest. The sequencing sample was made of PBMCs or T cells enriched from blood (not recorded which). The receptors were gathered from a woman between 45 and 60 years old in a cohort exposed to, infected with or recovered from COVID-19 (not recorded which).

The CDR3 region has the DNA TGTGCCAGCAGCTCACCGGACTCAAGGAACTATGGCTACACCTTC. Its translation: CASSSPDSRNYGYTF. The chain is built from TRBV7-9 and TRBJ1-2; D uncertain. This CDR3 has 15 amino acids. Per the germline V gene, CDR1 is SEHNR and CDR2 is FQNEAQ (reference sequence). Trimming left V 4 bases short and J 2 bases short, with 14 bases between.

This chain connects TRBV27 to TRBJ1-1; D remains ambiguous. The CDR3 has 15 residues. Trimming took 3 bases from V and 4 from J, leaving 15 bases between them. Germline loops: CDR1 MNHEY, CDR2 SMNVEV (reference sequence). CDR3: CASSLVPARSTEAFF. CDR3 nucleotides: TGTGCCAGCAGTTTGGTACCGGCGAGGAGCACTGAAGCTTTCTTT.

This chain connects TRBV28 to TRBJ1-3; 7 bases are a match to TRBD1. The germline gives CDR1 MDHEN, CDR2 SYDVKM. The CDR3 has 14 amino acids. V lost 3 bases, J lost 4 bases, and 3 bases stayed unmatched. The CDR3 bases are TGTGCCAGCAGTTTTGGGGGACAGGGAAACACCATATATTTT. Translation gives CASSFGGQGNTIYF.

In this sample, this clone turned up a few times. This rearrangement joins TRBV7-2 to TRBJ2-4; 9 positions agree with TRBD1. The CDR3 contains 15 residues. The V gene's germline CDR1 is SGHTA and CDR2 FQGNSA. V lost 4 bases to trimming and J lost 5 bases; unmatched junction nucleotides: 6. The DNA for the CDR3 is TGTGCCAGCAGCTACGACAGGGGGGTAGAAAACATTCAGTACTTC. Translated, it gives CASSYDRGVENIQYF.

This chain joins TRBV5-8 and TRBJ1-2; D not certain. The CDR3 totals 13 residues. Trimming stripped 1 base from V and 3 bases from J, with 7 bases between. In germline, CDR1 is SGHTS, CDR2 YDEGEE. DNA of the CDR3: TGTGCCAGCAGCTTGTTCGACTACTATGGCTACACCTTC. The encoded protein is CASSLFDYYGYTF.

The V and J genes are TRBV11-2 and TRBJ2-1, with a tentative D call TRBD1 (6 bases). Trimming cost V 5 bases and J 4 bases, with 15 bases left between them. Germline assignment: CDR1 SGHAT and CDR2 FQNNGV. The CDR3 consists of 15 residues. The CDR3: CASSPDRLTYNEQFF. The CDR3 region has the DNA TGTGCCAGCAGCCCGGACAGATTAACATACAATGAGCAGTTCTTC.

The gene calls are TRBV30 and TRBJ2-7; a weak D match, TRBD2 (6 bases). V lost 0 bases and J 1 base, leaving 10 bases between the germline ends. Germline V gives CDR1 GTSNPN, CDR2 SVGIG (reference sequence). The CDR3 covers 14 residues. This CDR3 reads CAWSVGGNSYEQYF. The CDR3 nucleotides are TGTGCCTGGAGTGTTGGCGGGAATTCCTACGAGCAGTACTTC.

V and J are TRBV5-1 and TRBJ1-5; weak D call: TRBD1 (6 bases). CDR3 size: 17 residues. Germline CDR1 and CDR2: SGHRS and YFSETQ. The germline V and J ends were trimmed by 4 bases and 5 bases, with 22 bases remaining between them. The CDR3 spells CASSQNPTGNSYQPQHF. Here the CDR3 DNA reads TGCGCCAGCAGCCAGAACCCAACAGGGAATTCATATCAGCCCCAGCATTTT.

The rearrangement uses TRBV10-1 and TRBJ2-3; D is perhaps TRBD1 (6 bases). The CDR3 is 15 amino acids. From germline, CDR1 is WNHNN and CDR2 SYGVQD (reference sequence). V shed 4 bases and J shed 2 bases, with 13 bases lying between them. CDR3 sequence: CASSVADRYTDTQYF. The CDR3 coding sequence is TGCGCCAGCAGTGTTGCGGACAGATACACAGATACGCAGTATTTT.

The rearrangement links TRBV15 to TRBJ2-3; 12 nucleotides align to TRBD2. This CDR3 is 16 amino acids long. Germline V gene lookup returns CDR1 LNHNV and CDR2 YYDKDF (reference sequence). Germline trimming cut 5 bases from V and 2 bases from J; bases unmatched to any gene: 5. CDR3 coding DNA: TGTGCCACCAGCTCCGGGACTAGCGGGCTCACAGATACGCAGTATTTT. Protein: CATSSGTSGLTDTQYF.

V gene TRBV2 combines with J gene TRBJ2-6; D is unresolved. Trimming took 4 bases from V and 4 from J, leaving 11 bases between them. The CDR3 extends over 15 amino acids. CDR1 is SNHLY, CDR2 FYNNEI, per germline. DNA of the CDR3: TGTGCCAGCAGTGTTAGTCACGCAGGGGCCAACGTCCTGACTTTC. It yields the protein CASSVSHAGANVLTF.

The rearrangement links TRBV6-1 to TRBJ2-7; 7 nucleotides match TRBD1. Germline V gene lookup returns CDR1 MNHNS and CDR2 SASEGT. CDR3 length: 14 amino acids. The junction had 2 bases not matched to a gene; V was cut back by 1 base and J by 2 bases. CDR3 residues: CASSEGTGTYEQYF. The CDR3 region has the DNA TGTGCCAGCAGTGAAGGGACAGGTACCTACGAGCAGTACTTC.

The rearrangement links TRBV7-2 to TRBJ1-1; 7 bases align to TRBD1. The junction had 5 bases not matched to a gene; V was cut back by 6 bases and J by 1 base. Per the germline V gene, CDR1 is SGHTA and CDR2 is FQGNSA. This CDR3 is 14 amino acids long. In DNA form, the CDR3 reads TGTGCCAGCAGGACAGGGCCAGCGAACACTGAAGCTTTCTTT. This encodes CASRTGPANTEAFF.

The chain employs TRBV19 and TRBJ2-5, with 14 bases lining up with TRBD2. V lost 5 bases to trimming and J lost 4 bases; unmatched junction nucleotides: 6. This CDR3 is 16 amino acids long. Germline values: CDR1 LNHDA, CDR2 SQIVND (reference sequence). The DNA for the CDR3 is TGTGCCAGTAGTCCCATCGGACTAGCGGGGGGAGAGACCCAGTACTTC. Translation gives CASSPIGLAGGETQYF.

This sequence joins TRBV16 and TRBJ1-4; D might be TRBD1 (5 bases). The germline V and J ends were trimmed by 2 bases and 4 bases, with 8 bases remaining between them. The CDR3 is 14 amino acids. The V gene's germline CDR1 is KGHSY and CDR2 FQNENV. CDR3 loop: CASSQGGVNEKLFF. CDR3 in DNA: TGTGCCAGCAGCCAAGGAGGGGTTAATGAAAAACTGTTTTTT.

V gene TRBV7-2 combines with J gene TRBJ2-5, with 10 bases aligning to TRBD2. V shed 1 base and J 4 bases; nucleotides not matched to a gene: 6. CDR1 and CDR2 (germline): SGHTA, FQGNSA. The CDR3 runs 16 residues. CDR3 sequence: CASSLGLAGEGETQYF. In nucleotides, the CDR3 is TGTGCCAGCAGCTTAGGGCTAGCGGGGGAGGGAGAGACCCAGTACTTC.

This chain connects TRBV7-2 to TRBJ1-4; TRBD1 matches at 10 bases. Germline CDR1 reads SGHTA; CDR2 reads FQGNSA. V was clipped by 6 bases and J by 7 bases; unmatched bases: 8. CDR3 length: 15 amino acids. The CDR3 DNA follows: TGTGCCAGCAGACCCCCCAGACAGGGGGCTGAAAAACTGTTTTTT. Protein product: CASRPPRQGAEKLFF.